A single sample is the source of the 20 T cell receptor beta chains below, sequenced in a study of blood T cell repertoires in COVID-19. Method: immunoSEQ multiplex PCR; TCRdb's copy keeps in-frame clones and lacks some. The sample gives roughly 570,000 clones, 85% to 90% of which show up once; roughly 7.3% is in the top ten. The sequenced sample was peripheral blood. These receptors were obtained from a woman aged 45-59 years with COVID-19, enrolled during active disease.

This chain uses TRBV6-5 with TRBJ2-1; TRBD2 matches at 13 bases. This CDR3 has 16 amino acids. V shed 2 bases, J shed 5 bases, and the junction held 3 bases outside the gene matches. Germline V gene data show CDR1 as MNHEY and CDR2 as SVGAGI. Here the CDR3 DNA reads TGTGCCAGCAGTTACCTCGGACTAGCGGGGGACAATGAGCAGTTCTTC. Translating it yields CASSYLGLAGDNEQFF.

The V call is TRBV11-3, the J call TRBJ2-7; 10 positions agree with TRBD1. Germline V gene data show CDR1 as SGHNT and CDR2 as YENEEA. Losses at the gene ends were 6 bases for V and 4 bases for J; bases not matched to a gene: 9. CDR3 size: 15 residues. The CDR3 bases are TGTGCCAGCAGGGGACCGGGACAGGGGCCGTACGAGCAGTACTTC. The encoded protein is CASRGPGQGPYEQYF.

The table lists this clone with a few counts. This chain links TRBV7-9 with TRBJ1-2; no firm D call. The CDR3 is 14 amino acids. Germline lookup yields CDR1 SEHNR and CDR2 FQNEAQ (reference sequence). Trimming left V 5 bases short and J 4 bases short, with 14 bases between. For the CDR3, the DNA is TGTGCCAGCAGCCCCGAGACACCTACCTATGGCTACACCTTC. Its protein product is CASSPETPTYGYTF.

This rearrangement joins TRBV7-2 to TRBJ2-1, with D possibly TRBD2 on 7 matching bases. With 5 bases removed from V and 2 bases from J, the gap between germline ends came to 22 bases. CDR1 is SGHTA, CDR2 FQGNSA, per germline. The CDR3 runs to 18 residues. CDR3 nucleotides: TGTGCCAGCAGCCAACCCCGATCGTCGGGGGGCCCCTACAATGAGCAGTTCTTC. Residues: CASSQPRSSGGPYNEQFF.

This chain connects TRBV6-5 to TRBJ1-2; 9 bases line up with TRBD1. This CDR3 has 14 residues. J gave up 6 bases and V 1 base, and 3 bases lay outside the gene matches. CDR1 and CDR2 from the germline V gene are MNHEY and SVGAGI. The CDR3 is CASSYLGTGNGYTF. The CDR3 nucleotides read TGTGCCAGCAGTTACTTGGGGACAGGGAATGGCTACACCTTC.

J is TRBJ1-4 and V is TRBV6-5, with no clear D. This CDR3 contains 15 residues. V lost 7 bases, J lost 2 bases, and 14 bases lay in between. Germline V gene sequence: CDR1 MNHEY, CDR2 SVGAGI. CDR3 nucleotide sequence: TGTGCCAGCACTACGATTGAGCTGACTAATGAAAAACTGTTTTTT. Amino acid sequence: CASTTIELTNEKLFF.

This sequence joins TRBV7-6 and TRBJ1-1, with a possible D match to TRBD1 (5 bases). Germline-derived CDR1 and CDR2 are SGHVS and FNYEAQ. The ends were cut back, 5 bases at V and 3 bases at J, with 16 bases in the middle. There are 15 residues in the CDR3. Written as DNA, the CDR3 is TGTGCCAGCAGCCCCCAGGCGGGACTCGACACTGAAGCTTTCTTT. Protein: CASSPQAGLDTEAFF.

The rearrangement joins TRBV4-1 to TRBJ1-1, with 10 bases aligning to TRBD1. This CDR3 has 15 amino acids. CDR1 and CDR2 (germline): MGHRA, YSYEKL. V lost 2 bases to trimming and J lost 11 bases; unmatched junction nucleotides: 11. The CDR3 DNA follows: TGCGCCAGCAGCCAATACCGGGACAGGGGCTACCCGGCTTTCTTT. Amino acid sequence: CASSQYRDRGYPAFF.

The table lists this clone with a count of one. This rearrangement joins TRBV24-1 to TRBJ1-1; D is perhaps TRBD1 (5 bases). CDR3 length equals 12 residues. Trimming cost V 12 bases and J 1 base, with 11 bases left between them. Germline values: CDR1 KGHDR, CDR2 SFDVKD. This CDR3 reads CAVRGWNTEAFF. CDR3 sequence (DNA): TGTGCCGTAAGGGGCTGGAACACTGAAGCTTTCTTT.

The gene calls are TRBV5-1 and TRBJ1-1; D is ambiguous. Germline lookup yields CDR1 SGHRS and CDR2 YFSETQ. V was pared by 0 bases and J by 3 bases, with 9 bases between. This CDR3 spans 14 amino acids. The CDR3 is CASSLAGQDTEAFF. Here the CDR3 DNA reads TGCGCCAGCAGCTTGGCCGGCCAGGACACTGAAGCTTTCTTT.

The CDR3 is CASSRNSGENTGELFF. Written as DNA, the CDR3 is TGTGCCAGCAGCCGAAATAGCGGCGAGAACACCGGGGAGCTGTTTTTT. The J gene is TRBJ2-2, the V gene TRBV7-6; D perhaps matches TRBD2 (6 bases). Trimming shortened V by 5 bases and J by 1 base, and 14 bases separated the two germline ends. CDR1 is SGHVS and CDR2 is FNYEAQ in the germline V gene. This CDR3 spans 16 amino acids.

The table lists this clone with a count of one. CDR3 amino acids: CASSPAGDTQYF. DNA of the CDR3: TGCGCCAGCAGTCCCGCCGGGGATACGCAGTATTTT. V and J are TRBV10-1 and TRBJ2-3; D is undetermined. Trimming pared 5 bases from V and 6 bases from J, leaving 9 bases between. There are 12 residues in the CDR3. From germline, CDR1 is WNHNN and CDR2 SYGVQD (reference sequence).

The rearrangement joins TRBV19 to TRBJ2-7, with TRBD1 matching 9 bases. V lost 5 bases, J lost 2 bases, and 4 bases stayed unmatched. CDR3 length equals 14 residues. Per the germline V gene, CDR1 is LNHDA and CDR2 is SQIVND (reference sequence). In DNA, the CDR3 is TGTGCCAGTAGTTTTGGGACAGGGACCTACGAGCAGTACTTC. Amino acids: CASSFGTGTYEQYF.

The V call is TRBV2, the J call TRBJ2-3, with D perhaps TRBD2 (5 bases). The CDR3 runs to 13 residues. V shed 6 bases and J shed 5 bases, with 12 bases lying between them. Looked up from germline, CDR1 is SNHLY and CDR2 is FYNNEI. Written as DNA, the CDR3 is TGTGCCAGCAGCGGGGAACTGGGAGATACGCAGTATTTT. It yields the protein CASSGELGDTQYF.

V gene TRBV5-1 combines with J gene TRBJ2-3; 8 positions agree with TRBD2. The CDR3 is 14 residues long. The J segment lost 1 base and the V segment lost 7 bases, leaving 5 bases of the junction unmatched. Germline loops: CDR1 SGHRS, CDR2 YFSETQ. This CDR3 reads CASATGGGTDTQYF. The CDR3 nucleotides read TGCGCCAGCGCCACGGGGGGGGGCACAGATACGCAGTATTTT. Supplemented by reference TRBV5-1 and TRBJ2-3, the full variable domain reads KAGVTQTPRYLIKTRGQQVTLSCSPISGHRSVSWYQQTPGQGLQFLFEYFSETQRNKGNFPGRFSGRQFSNSRSEMNVSTLELGDSALYLCASATGGGTDTQYFGPGTRLTVL.

This clone has only one observation. This sample includes further DNA sequences coding for the same CDR3. The rearrangement uses TRBV12-3 or TRBV12-4 and TRBJ1-2, with D possibly TRBD1 on 5 matching bases. The CDR3 loop spans 12 amino acids. V lost 3 bases to trimming and J lost 4 bases, with 6 bases between them. DNA for the CDR3: TGTGCCAGCAGTTTCACAGGCTATGGCTACACCTTC. Translation: CASSFTGYGYTF.

The V and J genes are TRBV7-9 and TRBJ1-2; no reliable D call. V lost 5 bases and J lost 1, with 11 bases in between. Germline-derived CDR1 and CDR2 are SEHNR and FQNEAQ (reference sequence). This CDR3 comprises 14 residues. This CDR3 reads CASSPTNFNYGYTF. CDR3 nucleotides: TGTGCCAGCAGCCCGACAAATTTTAACTATGGCTACACCTTC.

This rearrangement joins TRBV28 to TRBJ2-1; tentatively, D is TRBD1 (5 bases). Germline V lookup: CDR1 MDHEN, CDR2 SYDVKM. Trimming shortened V by 4 bases and J by 0 bases, and 22 bases separated the two germline ends. The CDR3 spans 19 residues. The CDR3 DNA sequence: TGTGCCAGCAGTTCACTAAACCCGACAGTGTTGAGCTCCTACAATGAGCAGTTCTTC. Protein: CASSSLNPTVLSSYNEQFF.

The V call is TRBV6-5, the J call TRBJ2-5; TRBD2 agrees at 15 bases. V lost 3 bases, J lost 3 bases, and 2 bases stayed unmatched. This CDR3 region has 16 residues. CDR1 is MNHEY, CDR2 SVGAGI, per germline. Here the CDR3 reads CASSYGTSGGKETQYF. The CDR3 DNA reads as TGTGCCAGCAGTTATGGGACTAGCGGGGGGAAAGAGACCCAGTACTTC.

This sequence joins TRBV11-3 and TRBJ2-4, with unresolved D. The length of the CDR3 is 18 residues. Trimming left V 3 bases short and J 0 bases short, with 18 bases between. Per germline, CDR1 SGHNT and CDR2 YENEEA. The CDR3 loop is CASSFGLSSLIAKNIQYF. Written as DNA, the CDR3 is TGTGCCAGCAGCTTTGGCCTTTCTTCATTGATAGCCAAAAACATTCAGTACTTC.